These T cell receptor beta chains were read from a single sample in a study of T cell responses to AZD1222 COVID-19 vaccine. Profiled with immunoSEQ multiplex PCR; TCRdb holds only in-frame clones, not every one. This table has 140,000 or so clones, roughly 92% appearing once. Here the sequenced sample was peripheral blood, taken 28 days after the second AZD1222 dose. These receptors all come from an adult who received the AZD1222 COVID-19 vaccine. Both conserved end residues are part of each CDR3. Fields, in order: D gene, V gene, clone size, J gene, CDR3 DNA, CDR3 protein. D genes are given only for firm matches. Size is stated for part of the rows, as once, few or many counts, or as a class when the clone is expanded.

>.|TRBV6-6|.|TRBJ1-5
TGTGCCAGCATTCAACTGGGCGGAGATCAGCCCCAGCATTTT
CASIQLGGDQPQHF
>.|TRBV9|.|TRBJ1-1
TGTGCCAGCAGCGTGAGGGCCAGTCCGAACACTGAAGCTTTCTTT
CASSVRASPNTEAFF
>.|TRBV2|once|TRBJ2-2
TGTGCCAGCAGTGAAGTAAGGGGAGGTGGGACCGGGGAGCTGTTTTTT
CASSEVRGGGTGELFF
>.|TRBV6-2/TRBV6-3|.|TRBJ1-2
TGTGCCAGCAGTTACAACATTGGATCCTATGGCTACACCTTC
CASSYNIGSYGYTF
>TRBD1|TRBV6-9|.|TRBJ2-7
TGTGCCAGTTCCTGTGGGACAGGGCCCGCCTACGAGCAGTACTTC
CASSCGTGPAYEQYF
>TRBD1|TRBV6-5|.|TRBJ2-5
TGTGCCAGCAGTTACCGGACAGGGGAGCAGAAGACCCAGTACTTC
CASSYRTGEQKTQYF
>.|TRBV5-4|.|TRBJ1-1
TGTGCCAGCAGCTTGACCGGCGGGCCGGCGGGCACTGAAGCTTTCTTT
CASSLTGGPAGTEAFF
>.|TRBV2|.|TRBJ1-1
TGTGCCAGCAGTGAACGTGGGACCCGAGGAGAAGCTTTCTTT
CASSERGTRGEAFF
>.|TRBV4-3|.|TRBJ2-3
TGCGCCAGCAGCCCCCCGGACTCAGATACGCAGTATTTT
CASSPPDSDTQYF
>.|TRBV7-2|.|TRBJ2-3
TGTGCCAGCAGCTTACACGAGACAGGCACAGATACGCAGTATTTT
CASSLHETGTDTQYF